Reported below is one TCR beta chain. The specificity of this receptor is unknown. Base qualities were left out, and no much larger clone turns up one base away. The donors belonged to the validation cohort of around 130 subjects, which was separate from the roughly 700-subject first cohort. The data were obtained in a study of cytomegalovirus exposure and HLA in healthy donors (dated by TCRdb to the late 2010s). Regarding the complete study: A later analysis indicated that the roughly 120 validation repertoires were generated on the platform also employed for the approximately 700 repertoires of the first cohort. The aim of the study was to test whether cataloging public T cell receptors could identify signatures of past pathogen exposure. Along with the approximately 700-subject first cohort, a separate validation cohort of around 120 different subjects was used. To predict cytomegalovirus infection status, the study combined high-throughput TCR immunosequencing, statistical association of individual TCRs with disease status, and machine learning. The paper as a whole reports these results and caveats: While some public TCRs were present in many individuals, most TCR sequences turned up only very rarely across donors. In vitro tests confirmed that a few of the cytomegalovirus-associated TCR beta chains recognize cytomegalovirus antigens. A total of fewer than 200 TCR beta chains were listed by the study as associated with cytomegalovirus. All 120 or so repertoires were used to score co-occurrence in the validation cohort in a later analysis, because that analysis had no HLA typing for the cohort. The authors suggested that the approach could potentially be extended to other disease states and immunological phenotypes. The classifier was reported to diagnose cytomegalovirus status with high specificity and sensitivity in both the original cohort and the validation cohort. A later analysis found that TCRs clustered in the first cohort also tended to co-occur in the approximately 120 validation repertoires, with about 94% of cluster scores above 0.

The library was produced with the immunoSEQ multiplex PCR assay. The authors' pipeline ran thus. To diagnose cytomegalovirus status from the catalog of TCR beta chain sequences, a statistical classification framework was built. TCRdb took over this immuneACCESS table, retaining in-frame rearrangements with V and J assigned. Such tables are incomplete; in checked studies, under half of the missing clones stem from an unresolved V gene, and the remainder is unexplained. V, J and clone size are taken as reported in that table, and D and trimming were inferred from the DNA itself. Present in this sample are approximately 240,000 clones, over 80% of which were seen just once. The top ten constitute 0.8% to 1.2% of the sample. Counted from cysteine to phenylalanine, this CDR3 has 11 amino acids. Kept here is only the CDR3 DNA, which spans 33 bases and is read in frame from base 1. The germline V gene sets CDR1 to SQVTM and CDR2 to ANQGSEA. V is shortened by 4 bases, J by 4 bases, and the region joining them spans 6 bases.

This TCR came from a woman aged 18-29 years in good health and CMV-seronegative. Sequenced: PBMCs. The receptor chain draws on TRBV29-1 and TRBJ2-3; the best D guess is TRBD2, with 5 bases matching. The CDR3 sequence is CSVVRADTQYF. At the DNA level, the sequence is TGCAGCGTTGTGAGGGCAGATACGCAGTATTTT.